Reported below is one T cell receptor (beta chain). TCRdb's copy holds only in-frame clones and misses some; the assay was immunoSEQ multiplex PCR. This table has about 78,000 clones, roughly 80% appearing once. The sample is drawn from a study of T cell responses to AZD1222 COVID-19 vaccine. The wider study: Second doses were pooled across both intervals (about 4 or about 12 weeks).

Germline V gene lookup returns CDR1 MNHEY and CDR2 SMNVEV (reference sequence). J lost 9 bases, V lost 8 bases, and 14 bases had no gene match. The CDR3 runs 17 residues. Specimen: peripheral blood, collected on day 0 of AZD1222 vaccination. The TCR was taken from an adult in good health. This chain connects TRBV27 to TRBJ2-1; the match to TRBD2 covers 15 bases. Written as DNA, the CDR3 is TGTGCCAGCGGATGGACCGGACTAGCGGGAGGGCAGGTTGAGCAGTTCTTC. It is translated as CASGWTGLAGGQVEQFF.